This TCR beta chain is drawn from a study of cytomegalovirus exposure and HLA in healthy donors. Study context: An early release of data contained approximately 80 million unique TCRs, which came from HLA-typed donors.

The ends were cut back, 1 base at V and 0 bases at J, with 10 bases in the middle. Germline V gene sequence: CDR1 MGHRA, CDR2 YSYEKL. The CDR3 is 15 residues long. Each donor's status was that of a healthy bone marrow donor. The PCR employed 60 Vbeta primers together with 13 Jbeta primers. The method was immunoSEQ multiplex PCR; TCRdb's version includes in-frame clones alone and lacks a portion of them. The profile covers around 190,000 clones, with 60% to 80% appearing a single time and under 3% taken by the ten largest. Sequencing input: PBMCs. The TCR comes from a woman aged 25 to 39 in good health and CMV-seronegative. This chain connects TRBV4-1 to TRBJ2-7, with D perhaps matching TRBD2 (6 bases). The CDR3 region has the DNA TGCGCCAGCAGCCAAGTGTCAGCGGGCTCCTACGAGCAGTACTTC. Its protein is CASSQVSAGSYEQYF.